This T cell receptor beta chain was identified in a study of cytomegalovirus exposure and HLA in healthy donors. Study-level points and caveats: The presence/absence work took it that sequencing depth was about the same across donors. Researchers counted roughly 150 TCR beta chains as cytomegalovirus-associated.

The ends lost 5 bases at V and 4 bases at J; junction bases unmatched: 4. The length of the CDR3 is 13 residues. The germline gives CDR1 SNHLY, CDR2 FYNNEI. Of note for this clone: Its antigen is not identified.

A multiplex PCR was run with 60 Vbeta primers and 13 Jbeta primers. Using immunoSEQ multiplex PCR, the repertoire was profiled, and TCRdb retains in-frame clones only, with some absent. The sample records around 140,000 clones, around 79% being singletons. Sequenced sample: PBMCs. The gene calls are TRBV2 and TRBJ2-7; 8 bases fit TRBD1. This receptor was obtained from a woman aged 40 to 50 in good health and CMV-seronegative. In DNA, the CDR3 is TGTGCCAGCAGTCCAGGGGGCAGGTACGAGCAGTACTTC. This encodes CASSPGGRYEQYF.